These T cell receptor beta chains were read from a single sample in a study of blood T cells in healthy people across ages. TCRdb ran MiXCR on the 5' RACE reads and lists one entry per CDR3 protein. Of more than 650,000 distinct CDR3 sequences in the sample, approximately 21% are singletons; the top ten hold around a fifth. Sequenced sample: blood. These receptors were collected from a man between 65 and 80 years old in good health. Both conserved end residues are trimmed from each CDR3.

v_gene	j_gene	CDR3aa
TRBV6-6	TRBJ1-3	ASSPKGLPSGNTIY
TRBV30	TRBJ1-1	AWSVLIGNTEAF
TRBV5-6	TRBJ1-5	ASSLGGRSNQPQH
TRBV6-1	TRBJ1-5	ASSEAVRRNSNQPQH
TRBV6-1	TRBJ2-4	ASSEWTYRFIKNIQY
TRBV7-9	TRBJ2-3	ASSLTVRRGNTQY
TRBV19	TRBJ2-3	ASSSLVGFTDTQY
TRBV12-3/TRBV12-4	TRBJ2-3	ASNSLPPSYSADTQY
TRBV5-1	TRBJ2-2	ASSLIPGGGELF
TRBV25-1	TRBJ1-1	ASSETGTGDTEAF
TRBV6-1	.	ASSEKQANEQF
TRBV14	TRBJ1-1	ASSQRMTGSAF
TRBV5-1	TRBJ2-1	ASSLTSEQF
TRBV19	TRBJ2-1	ASSRDRGHTNEQF
TRBV29-1	TRBJ2-7	SVGVGGPYEQY
TRBV30	TRBJ1-5	AWSGGPNQPQH
TRBV12-3/TRBV12-4	TRBJ2-1	ASRSGNNNEQF
TRBV18	TRBJ1-5	ASSPPNGRGQINQPQH
TRBV7-2	TRBJ1-5	ASSLGGAGWHSEPQH
TRBV3-1	TRBJ2-5	AGSRAVEETQY
TRBV12-3/TRBV12-4	TRBJ2-3	ASSFAGGSADTQY
TRBV10-1	TRBJ2-5	ASSPDPAAVQETQY
TRBV21-1	TRBJ2-3	ASSKGRTSDSTDTQY
TRBV18	TRBJ2-5	ASSRLEGGETQY
TRBV18	TRBJ2-1	ASSPKTGANNEQF
TRBV3-1	TRBJ2-3	ASSQVFGPDTQY
TRBV29-1	TRBJ2-1	SVVWGPSYNEQF
TRBV20-1	.	SARLAGPAYEQY
TRBV7-9	TRBJ2-3	ASSLVGLGADTQY
TRBV7-9	TRBJ1-4	ASSSDREPNEKLF
TRBV15	TRBJ2-1	ATSRDRTSGEQF
TRBV5-6	TRBJ2-5	ASSRPFQY
TRBV11-1	TRBJ1-4	ASSARLASLF
TRBV20-1	TRBJ2-1	SATNWGVYNEQF
TRBV12-3/TRBV12-4	TRBJ2-5	ASHKGQGRAETQY
TRBV12-3/TRBV12-4	TRBJ1-1	ASSLGWTEAF
TRBV20-1	TRBJ2-7	SATWDRPGYEQY
TRBV3-1	TRBJ2-3	ASSPGLVGPDTQY
TRBV12-3/TRBV12-4	TRBJ1-5	ASSQGQGIRNQPQH
TRBV20-1	.	SARDATSGVPEQF
TRBV5-5	TRBJ1-4	ASSARVPNEKLF
TRBV12-3/TRBV12-4	TRBJ1-3	ASSLAGMTNTIY
TRBV18	TRBJ1-5	ASSPDRANNQPQH
TRBV7-9	TRBJ2-1	ASRDSGGGGEQF
TRBV7-2	TRBJ2-1	ASRFPMSGNEQF
TRBV6-5	TRBJ2-7	ASSPYGGGAREQY
TRBV20-1	TRBJ1-2	SARDGRISYGYT
TRBV19	TRBJ1-2	ASKPGQGSSYGYT
TRBV25-1	TRBJ1-5	ASRKELLSNQPQH
TRBV20-1	TRBJ2-1	SARGLYNEQF
TRBV20-1	TRBJ2-3	SAYRGGDTQY
TRBV14	TRBJ2-2	ASSQITNTGELF
TRBV2	TRBJ2-1	ASRLAGGPHEQF
TRBV24-1	TRBJ2-5	ATSDSDRETQY
TRBV29-1	TRBJ2-5	SARGGEPLYQETQY
TRBV29-1	TRBJ1-1	SAQSMGANTEAF
TRBV6-2/TRBV6-3	TRBJ2-7	ASKLAGGLYEQY
TRBV5-1	TRBJ1-1	ASGIAGHGNTEAF